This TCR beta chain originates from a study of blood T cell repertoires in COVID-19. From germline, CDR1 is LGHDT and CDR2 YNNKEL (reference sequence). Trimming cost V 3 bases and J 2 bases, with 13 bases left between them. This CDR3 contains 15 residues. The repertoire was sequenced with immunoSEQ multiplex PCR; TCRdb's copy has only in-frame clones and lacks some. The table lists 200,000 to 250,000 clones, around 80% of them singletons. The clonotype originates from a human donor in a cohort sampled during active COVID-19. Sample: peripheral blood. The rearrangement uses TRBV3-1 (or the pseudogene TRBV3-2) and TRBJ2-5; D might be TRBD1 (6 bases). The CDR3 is CASSHPTGGQETQYF. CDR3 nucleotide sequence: TGTGCCAGCAGCCACCCGACAGGCGGACAAGAGACCCAGTACTTC.